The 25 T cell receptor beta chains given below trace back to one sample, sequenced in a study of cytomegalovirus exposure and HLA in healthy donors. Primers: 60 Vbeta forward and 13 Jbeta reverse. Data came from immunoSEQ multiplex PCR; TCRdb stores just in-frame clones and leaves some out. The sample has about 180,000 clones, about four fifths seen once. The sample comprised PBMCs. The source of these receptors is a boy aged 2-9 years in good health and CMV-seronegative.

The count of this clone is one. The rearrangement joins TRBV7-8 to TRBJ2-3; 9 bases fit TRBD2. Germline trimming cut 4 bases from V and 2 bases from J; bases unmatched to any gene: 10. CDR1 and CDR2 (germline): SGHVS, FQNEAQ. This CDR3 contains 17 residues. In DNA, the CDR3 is TGTGCCAGCAGCTCCCGGGTAGCGGGAGTAAACACAGATACGCAGTATTTT. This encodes CASSSRVAGVNTDTQYF. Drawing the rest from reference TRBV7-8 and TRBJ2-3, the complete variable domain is GAGVSQSPRYKVAKRGQDVALRCDPISGHVSLFWYQQALGQGPEFLTYFQNEAQLDKSGLPSDRFFAERPEGSVSTLKIQRTQQEDSAVYLCASSSRVAGVNTDTQYFGPGTRLTVL.

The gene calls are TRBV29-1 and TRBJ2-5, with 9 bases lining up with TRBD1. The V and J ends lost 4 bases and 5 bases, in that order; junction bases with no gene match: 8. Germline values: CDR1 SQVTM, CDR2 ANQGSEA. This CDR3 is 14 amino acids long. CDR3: CSVGRTGERETQYF. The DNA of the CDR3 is TGCAGCGTTGGGCGGACAGGGGAAAGGGAGACCCAGTACTTC.

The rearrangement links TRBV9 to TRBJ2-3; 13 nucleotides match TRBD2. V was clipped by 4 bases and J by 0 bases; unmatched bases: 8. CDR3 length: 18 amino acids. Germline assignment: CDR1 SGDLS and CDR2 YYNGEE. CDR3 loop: CASSKTSGRAFSTDTQYF. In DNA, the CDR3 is TGTGCCAGCAGCAAAACTAGCGGGAGGGCCTTTAGCACAGATACGCAGTATTTT.

CDR3 region: CASSLDFGSGYGYTF. The CDR3 DNA follows: TGTGCCAGCAGCTTAGATTTCGGGTCGGGCTATGGCTACACCTTC. V and J are TRBV11-2 and TRBJ1-2; D is undetermined. Germline values: CDR1 SGHAT, CDR2 FQNNGV. V was cut by 0 bases and J by 4 bases, with 12 bases left in between. The CDR3 covers 15 residues.

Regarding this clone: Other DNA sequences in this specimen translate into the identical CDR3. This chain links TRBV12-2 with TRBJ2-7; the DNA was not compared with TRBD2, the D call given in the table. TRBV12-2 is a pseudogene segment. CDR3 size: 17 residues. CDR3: CASRLAFSSGRRYEQYF. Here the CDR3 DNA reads TGTGCAAGTCGCCTAGCGTTCAGTAGCGGGAGAAGGTACGAGCAGTACTTC.

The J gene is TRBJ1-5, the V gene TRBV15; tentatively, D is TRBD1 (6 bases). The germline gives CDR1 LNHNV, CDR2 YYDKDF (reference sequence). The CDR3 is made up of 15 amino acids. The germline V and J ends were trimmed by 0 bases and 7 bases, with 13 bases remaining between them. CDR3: CATSRDPGTRQPQHF. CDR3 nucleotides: TGTGCCACCAGCAGAGATCCGGGGACACGCCAGCCCCAGCATTTT.

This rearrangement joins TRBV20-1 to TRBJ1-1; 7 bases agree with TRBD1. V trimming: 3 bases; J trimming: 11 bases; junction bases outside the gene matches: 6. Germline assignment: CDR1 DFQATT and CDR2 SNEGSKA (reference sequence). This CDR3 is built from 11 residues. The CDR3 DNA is TGCAGTGCTAGGTCGGACAGGCGGGCTTTCTTT. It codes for CSARSDRRAFF.

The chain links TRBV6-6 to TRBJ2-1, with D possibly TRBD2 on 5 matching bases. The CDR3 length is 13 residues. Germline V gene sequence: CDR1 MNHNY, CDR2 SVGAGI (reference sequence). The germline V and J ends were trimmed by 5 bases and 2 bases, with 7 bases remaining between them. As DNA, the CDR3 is TGTGCCAGCAGTAGCGGAACCTACAATGAGCAGTTCTTC. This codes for CASSSGTYNEQFF.

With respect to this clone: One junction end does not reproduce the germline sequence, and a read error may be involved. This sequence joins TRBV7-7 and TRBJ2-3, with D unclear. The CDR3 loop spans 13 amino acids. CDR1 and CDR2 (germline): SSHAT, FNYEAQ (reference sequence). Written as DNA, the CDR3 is TGTGCTAGCAGCTCGTTTAGCTCCCTTACGCAGTATTTT. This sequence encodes CASSSFSSLTQYF. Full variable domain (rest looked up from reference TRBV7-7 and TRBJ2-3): GAGVSQSPRYKVTKRGQDVTLRCDPISSHATLYWYQQALGQGPEFLTYFNYEAQPDKSGLPSDRFSAERPEGSISTLTIQRTEQRDSAMYRCASSSFSSLTQYFGPGTRLTVL.

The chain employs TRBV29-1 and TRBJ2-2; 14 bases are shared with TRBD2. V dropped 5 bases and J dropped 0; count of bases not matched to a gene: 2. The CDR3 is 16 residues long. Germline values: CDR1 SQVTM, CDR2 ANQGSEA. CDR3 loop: CSVRTSGRSNTGELFF. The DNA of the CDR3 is TGCAGCGTTAGGACTAGCGGGAGGTCGAACACCGGGGAGCTGTTTTTT.

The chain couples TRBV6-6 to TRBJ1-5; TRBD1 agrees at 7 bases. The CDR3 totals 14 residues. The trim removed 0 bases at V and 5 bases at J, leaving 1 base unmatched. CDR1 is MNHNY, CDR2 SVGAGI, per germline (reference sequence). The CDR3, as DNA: TGTGCCAGCAGTTACTCAGGGGGCCATCAGCCCCAGCATTTT. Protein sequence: CASSYSGGHQPQHF.

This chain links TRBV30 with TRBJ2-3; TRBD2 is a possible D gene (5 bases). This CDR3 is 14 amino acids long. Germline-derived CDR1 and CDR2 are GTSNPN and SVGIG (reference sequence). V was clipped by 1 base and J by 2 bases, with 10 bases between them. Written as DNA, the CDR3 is TGTGCCTGGAGTGAGGAGCGGAACACAGATACGCAGTATTTT. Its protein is CAWSEERNTDTQYF.

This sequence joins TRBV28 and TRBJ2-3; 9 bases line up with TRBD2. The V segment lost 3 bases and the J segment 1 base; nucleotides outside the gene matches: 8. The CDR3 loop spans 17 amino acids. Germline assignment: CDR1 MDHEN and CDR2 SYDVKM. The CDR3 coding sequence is TGTGCCAGCAGTTTGGGGGCGGGAGGGCCGGGCACAGATACGCAGTATTTT. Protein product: CASSLGAGGPGTDTQYF. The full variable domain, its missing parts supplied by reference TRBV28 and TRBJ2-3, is DVKVTQSSRYLVKRTGEKVFLECVQDMDHENMFWYRQDPGLGLRLIYFSYDVKMKEKGDIPEGYSVSREKKERFSLILESASTNQTSMYLCASSLGAGGPGTDTQYFGPGTRLTVL.

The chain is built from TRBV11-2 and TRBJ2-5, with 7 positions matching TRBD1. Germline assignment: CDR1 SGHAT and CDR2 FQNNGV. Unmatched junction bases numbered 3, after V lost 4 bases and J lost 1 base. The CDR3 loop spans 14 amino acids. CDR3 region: CASSWGQLQETQYF. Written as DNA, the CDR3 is TGTGCCAGCAGCTGGGGACAGCTCCAAGAGACCCAGTACTTC.

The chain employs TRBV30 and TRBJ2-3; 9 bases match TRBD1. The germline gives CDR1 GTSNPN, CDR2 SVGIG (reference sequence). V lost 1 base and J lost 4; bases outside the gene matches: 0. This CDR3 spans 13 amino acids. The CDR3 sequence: CAWSGQGADTQYF. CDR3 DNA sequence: TGTGCCTGGAGTGGACAGGGGGCAGATACGCAGTATTTT.

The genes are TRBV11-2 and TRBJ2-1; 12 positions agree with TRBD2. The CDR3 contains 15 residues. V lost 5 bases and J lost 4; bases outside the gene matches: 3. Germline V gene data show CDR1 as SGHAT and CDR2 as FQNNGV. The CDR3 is CASSRLAGAYNEQFF. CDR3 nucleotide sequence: TGTGCCAGCAGCAGACTAGCGGGAGCTTACAATGAGCAGTTCTTC.

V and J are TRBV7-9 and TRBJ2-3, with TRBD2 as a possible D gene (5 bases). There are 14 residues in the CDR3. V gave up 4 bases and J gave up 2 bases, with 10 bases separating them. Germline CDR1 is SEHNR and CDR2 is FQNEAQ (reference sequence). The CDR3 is CASSSGLYTDTQYF. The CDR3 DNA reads TGTGCCAGCAGCTCCGGACTTTACACAGATACGCAGTATTTT.

CDR3 coding DNA: TGTGCCAGCAGCGTGGGGGGATACACCGGGACTAGCGGGCTCACAGATACGCAGTATTTT. It specifies CASSVGGYTGTSGLTDTQYF. This sequence joins TRBV9 and TRBJ2-3, with 12 bases matching TRBD2. After removal of 2 bases from V and 2 bases from J, the junction contained 15 bases not matched to a gene. Looked up from germline, CDR1 is SGDLS and CDR2 is YYNGEE. This CDR3 has 20 amino acids.

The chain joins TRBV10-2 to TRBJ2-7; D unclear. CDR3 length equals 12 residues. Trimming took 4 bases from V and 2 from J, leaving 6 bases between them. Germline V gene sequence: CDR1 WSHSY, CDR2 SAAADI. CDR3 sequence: CASSAPAYEQYF. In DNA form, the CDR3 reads TGCGCCAGCAGTGCGCCGGCCTACGAGCAGTACTTC.

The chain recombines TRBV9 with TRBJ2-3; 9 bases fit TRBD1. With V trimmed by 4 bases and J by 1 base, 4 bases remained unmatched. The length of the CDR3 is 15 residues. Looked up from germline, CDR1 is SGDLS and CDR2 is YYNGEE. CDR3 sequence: CASSPWTGGTDTQYF. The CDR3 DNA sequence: TGTGCCAGCAGCCCCTGGACAGGGGGCACAGATACGCAGTATTTT.

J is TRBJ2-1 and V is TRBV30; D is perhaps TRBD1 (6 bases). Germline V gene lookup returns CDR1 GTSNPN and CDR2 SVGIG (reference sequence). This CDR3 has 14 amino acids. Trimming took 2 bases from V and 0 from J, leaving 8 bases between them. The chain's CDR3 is CAWSQGSSYNEQFF. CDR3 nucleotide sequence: TGTGCCTGGAGTCAGGGGAGCTCCTACAATGAGCAGTTCTTC.

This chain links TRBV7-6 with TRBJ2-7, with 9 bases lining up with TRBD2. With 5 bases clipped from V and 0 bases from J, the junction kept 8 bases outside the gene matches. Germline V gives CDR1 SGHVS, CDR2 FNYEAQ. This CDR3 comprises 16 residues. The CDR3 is CASSPDGLANSYEQYF. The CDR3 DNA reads TGTGCCAGCAGCCCAGATGGACTAGCGAACTCCTACGAGCAGTACTTC.

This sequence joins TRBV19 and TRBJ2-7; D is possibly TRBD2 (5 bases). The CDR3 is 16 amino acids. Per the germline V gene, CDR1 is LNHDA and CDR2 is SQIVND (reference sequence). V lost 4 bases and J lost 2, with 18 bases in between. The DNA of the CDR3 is TGTGCCAGTAGTACCGGAAGTACGGGGTCCCCCTACGAGCAGTACTTC. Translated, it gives CASSTGSTGSPYEQYF. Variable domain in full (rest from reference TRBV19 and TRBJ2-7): DGGITQSPKYLFRKEGQNVTLSCEQNLNHDAMYWYRQDPGQGLRLIYYSQIVNDFQKGDIAEGYSVSREKKESFPLTVTSAQKNPTAFYLCASSTGSTGSPYEQYFGPGTRLTVT.

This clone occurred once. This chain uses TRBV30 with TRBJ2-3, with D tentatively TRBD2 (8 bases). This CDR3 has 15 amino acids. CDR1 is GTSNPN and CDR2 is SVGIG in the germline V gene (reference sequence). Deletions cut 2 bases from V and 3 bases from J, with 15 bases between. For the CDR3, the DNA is TGTGCCTGGAGTCCGGGAGGGGGCGCGACAGATACGCAGTATTTT. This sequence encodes CAWSPGGGATDTQYF. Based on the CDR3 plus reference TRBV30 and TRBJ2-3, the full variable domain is SQTIHQWPATLVQPVGSPLSLECTVEGTSNPNLYWYRQAAGRGLQLLFYSVGIGQISSEVPQNLSASRPQDRQFILSSKKLLLSDSGFYLCAWSPGGGATDTQYFGPGTRLTVL.

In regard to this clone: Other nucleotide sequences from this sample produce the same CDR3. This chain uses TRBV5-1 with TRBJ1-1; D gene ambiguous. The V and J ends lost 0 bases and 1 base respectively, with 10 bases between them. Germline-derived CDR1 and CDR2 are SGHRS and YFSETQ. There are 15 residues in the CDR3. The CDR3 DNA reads TGCGCCAGCAGCTTGGTGGGCAGTGGGAACACTGAAGCTTTCTTT. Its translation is CASSLVGSGNTEAFF.